The 26 T cell receptor beta chains in this list originate from one sample, sequenced in a study of CD8+CD57+ T cells in acquired aplastic anemia. Genomic DNA, the template, was used for profiling of the TCR beta VDJ and CDR3. TCRdb re-called the reads with MiXCR, one entry per CDR3 protein. The table has 300,000 or so distinct CDR3 sequences, 45% to 65% seen once. Patients sequenced had flow cytometry evidence of CD8+CD57+ cell expansion. Sequenced sample: sorted CD4+, CD8+, or CD8+CD57+ T cells (not recorded which) from PBMCs. The receptors originated from a human donor with aplastic anemia.

A word on this clonotype: One end of the junction does not line up with germline, which may come from a read error. The chain employs TRBV10-3 and TRBJ2-7, with 8 bases lining up with TRBD1. Germline V gene data show CDR1 as ENHRY and CDR2 as SYGVKD. This CDR3 is built from 16 residues. CDR3 in DNA: TGTGCCACTCTAACGAGTACGGGACAGGATTTCCACGAGCAGTGCTTC. Residues: CATLTSTGQDFHEQCF.

V is TRBV6-1 and J is TRBJ1-2; 7 positions agree with TRBD1. This CDR3 is 14 amino acids long. Trimming at V came to 3 bases and at J to 6 bases, leaving 7 bases not matched to a gene. CDR1 and CDR2 from the germline V gene are MNHNS and SASEGT. The CDR3 nucleotides are TGTGCCAGCAGTGACCCGGGACAGTTCCATGGCTACACCTTC. It translates to CASSDPGQFHGYTF.

This clonotype was counted between two and nine times. V is TRBV5-6 and J is TRBJ1-2; D is undetermined. V lost 5 bases and J 2 bases, leaving 10 bases between the germline ends. The CDR3 is 13 residues long. Per germline, CDR1 SGHDT and CDR2 YYEEEE. DNA for the CDR3: TGTGCCAGCAGAGATGTAGGGAACTATGGCTACACCTTC. Its translation is CASRDVGNYGYTF. Combining the CDR3 with reference TRBV5-6 and TRBJ1-2 gives the whole variable domain DAGVTQSPTHLIKTRGQQVTLRCSPKSGHDTVSWYQQALGQGPQFIFQYYEEEERQRGNFPDRFSGHQFPNYSSELNVNALLLGDSALYLCASRDVGNYGYTFGSGTRLTVV.

This clonotype occurred many times. This sequence joins TRBV29-1 and TRBJ1-3; maybe TRBD1 (5 bases). The CDR3 has 14 residues. V was shortened by 6 bases and J by 0 bases, with 12 bases between the two germline ends. Germline values: CDR1 SQVTM, CDR2 ANQGSEA. The CDR3 nucleotides read TGCAGCGTGGCTGGGGCCCTCTCTGGAAACACCATATATTTT. Its translation is CSVAGALSGNTIYF.

V gene TRBV20-1 combines with J gene TRBJ2-7; TRBD2 agrees at 7 bases. Losses at the gene ends were 0 bases for V and 0 bases for J; bases not matched to a gene: 11. CDR1 DFQATT and CDR2 SNEGSKA come from the germline V gene (reference sequence). The CDR3 runs to 17 residues. CDR3 loop: CSAREPAGGRASYEQYF. The CDR3 DNA reads TGCAGTGCTAGAGAGCCCGCTGGAGGGAGGGCCTCCTACGAGCAGTACTTC.

This sequence joins TRBV9 and TRBJ1-1; D may be TRBD1 (5 bases). Germline CDR1 SGDLS, CDR2 YYNGEE. CDR3 length: 14 residues. Trimming removed 6 bases at V and 0 bases at J, with 12 bases between. CDR3 in amino acids: CASMRGGMNTEAFF. CDR3 DNA sequence: TGTGCCAGCATGAGGGGTGGGATGAACACTGAAGCTTTCTTT.

This clonotype appeared many times. The chain recombines TRBV19 with TRBJ2-5; D gene unclear. Germline loops: CDR1 LNHDA, CDR2 SQIVND (reference sequence). CDR3 length: 15 residues. V was shortened by 5 bases and J by 5 bases, with 18 bases between the two germline ends. This CDR3 reads CASSHRRLSRETQYF. Here the CDR3 DNA reads TGTGCCAGTAGTCATCGTCGGCTTAGCCGTGAGACCCAGTACTTC.

This clonotype appeared a single time. The rearrangement uses TRBV7-9 and TRBJ2-3; D uncertain. The length of the CDR3 is 16 residues. CDR1 and CDR2 from the germline V gene are SEHNR and FQNEAQ (reference sequence). The V end was cut by 5 bases, the J end by 0 bases, with 15 bases between. The chain's CDR3 is CASSRAKGSSTDTQYF. CDR3 nucleotide sequence: TGTGCCAGCAGCCGCGCGAAGGGCTCTAGCACAGATACGCAGTATTTT.

This sequence joins TRBV24-1 and TRBJ2-3; no definite D call. The V end was cut by 5 bases, the J end by 3 bases, with 23 bases between. Per germline, CDR1 KGHDR and CDR2 SFDVKD. This CDR3 has 18 residues. CDR3 DNA: TGTGCCACCAGTGCTTCGTCGAGAATGATAGTCGGAACAGATACGCAGTATTTT. Protein product: CATSASSRMIVGTDTQYF.

This clonotype was found many times. The DNA of the CDR3 is TGCGCCAGCAGCTCTAGCGGGGGGGCCTCGGGAGAGACCCAGTACTTC. Its translation: CASSSSGGASGETQYF. The chain carries TRBV5-1 and TRBJ2-5; 12 bases agree with TRBD2. Germline-derived CDR1 and CDR2 are SGHRS and YFSETQ. With V trimmed by 3 bases and J by 4 bases, 7 bases remained unmatched. The CDR3 has 16 amino acids.

The sample holds many counts of this clonotype. V is TRBV11-2 and J is TRBJ2-7; D may match TRBD1 or TRBD2 (5 bases each). This CDR3 region has 17 residues. Germline assignment: CDR1 SGHAT and CDR2 FQNNGV. Trimming left V 3 bases short and J 0 bases short, with 18 bases between. The CDR3 region is CASSFSEGRISSYEQYF. DNA of the CDR3: TGTGCCAGCAGCTTCAGTGAGGGACGGATCAGCTCCTACGAGCAGTACTTC. The full variable domain, its missing parts supplied by reference TRBV11-2 and TRBJ2-7, is EAGVAQSPRYKIIEKRQSVAFWCNPISGHATLYWYQQILGQGPKLLIQFQNNGVVDDSQLPKDRFSAERLKGVDSTLKIQPAKLEDSAVYLCASSFSEGRISSYEQYFGPGTRLTVT.

In this sample, this clonotype turned up many times. The rearrangement joins TRBV14 to TRBJ2-7; TRBD2 might be the D (5 bases). Trimming cost V 3 bases and J 2 bases, with 14 bases left between them. The length of the CDR3 is 15 residues. The germline V gene encodes CDR1 SGHDN and CDR2 FVKESK. The CDR3: CASSQVTGSPYEQYF. In DNA, the CDR3 is TGTGCCAGCAGCCAGGTAACGGGGTCACCCTACGAGCAGTACTTC.

The DNA of the CDR3 is TGTGCCAGCAGTGAAATAACTAGCGGGAGAGGGGAGCAGTACTTC. It specifies CASSEITSGRGEQYF. The gene calls are TRBV2 and TRBJ2-7, with 11 bases aligning to TRBD2. Germline values: CDR1 SNHLY, CDR2 FYNNEI. Unmatched junction bases numbered 7, after V lost 2 bases and J lost 7 bases. The CDR3 extends over 15 amino acids.

This clonotype has only a few counts. A much larger clone differs from this one at a single base, so this may be a read error. The rearrangement uses TRBV5-1 and TRBJ1-4; 7 bases line up with TRBD1. The CDR3 is 14 residues long. The V gene's germline CDR1 is SGHRS and CDR2 YFSETQ. CDR3 bases: TGCGCCAGCAGCTTGGGGGGACAGAATGAAAGACTGTTTTTT. Its protein is CASSLGGQNERLFF. The whole variable domain, filled in from reference TRBV5-1 and TRBJ1-4, reads KAGVTQTPRYLIKTRGQQVTLSCSPISGHRSVSWYQQTPGQGLQFLFEYFSETQRNKGNFPGRFSGRQFSNSRSEMNVSTLELGDSALYLCASSLGGQNERLFFGSGTQLSVL.

The gene calls are TRBV9 and TRBJ1-2; no firm D call. Germline loops: CDR1 SGDLS, CDR2 YYNGEE. Deletions cut 3 bases from V and 6 bases from J, with 15 bases between. The CDR3 covers 14 residues. CDR3 region: CASSDLGRRDGYTF. CDR3 in DNA: TGTGCCAGCAGCGACCTTGGACGGCGGGATGGCTACACCTTC. The full variable domain, completed using reference TRBV9 and TRBJ1-2, is DSGVTQTPKHLITATGQRVTLRCSPRSGDLSVYWYQQSLDQGLQFLIQYYNGEERAKGNILERFSAQQFPDLHSELNLSSLELGDSALYFCASSDLGRRDGYTFGSGTRLTVV.

This clonotype was counted ten times or more. J is TRBJ1-4 and V is TRBV2; D might be TRBD1 (6 bases). V was pared by 6 bases and J by 1 base, with 9 bases between. CDR1 and CDR2 from the germline V gene are SNHLY and FYNNEI. CDR3 length: 14 residues. The chain's CDR3 is CASSEGGTNEKLFF. CDR3 bases: TGTGCCAGCAGCGAGGGGGGAACTAATGAAAAACTGTTTTTT.

This clonotype has just a few counts. The genes are TRBV24-1 and TRBJ2-3; D gene unclear. The germline V gene has CDR1 KGHDR and CDR2 SFDVKD. CDR3 length equals 13 residues. Trimming removed 3 bases from V and 2 bases from J, with 5 bases in between. This CDR3 reads CATSDGNTDTQYF. CDR3 DNA: TGTGCCACCAGTGATGGGAACACAGATACGCAGTATTTT.

This clonotype was detected many times. This chain uses TRBV12-3 or TRBV12-4 with TRBJ1-4; D may be TRBD1 (5 bases). Trimming cost V 3 bases and J 8 bases, with 10 bases left between them. This CDR3 is 13 amino acids long. CDR3 residues: CASSFGGNEKLFF. DNA for the CDR3: TGTGCCAGCAGTTTTGGGGGGAACGAAAAACTGTTTTTT.

The chain employs TRBV13 and TRBJ1-2; 9 bases are shared with TRBD1. With V trimmed by 7 bases and J by 1 base, 13 bases remained unmatched. The CDR3 contains 17 residues. CDR1 and CDR2 from the germline V gene are PRHDT and FYEKMQ (reference sequence). The CDR3 protein is CASKGDRGSTSNYGYTF. CDR3 sequence (DNA): TGTGCCAGCAAGGGAGACAGGGGGTCCACCAGTAACTATGGCTACACCTTC.

This clonotype appeared many times. V gene TRBV5-1 combines with J gene TRBJ2-2; 10 bases match TRBD2. The CDR3 runs 15 residues. Germline CDR1 and CDR2: SGHRS and YFSETQ. The V gene end was trimmed by 3 bases and the J gene end by 3 bases; junction bases not matched to a gene: 2. The CDR3: CASSYSGGYTGELFF. The CDR3 nucleotides read TGCGCCAGCAGCTATAGCGGGGGGTACACCGGGGAGCTGTTTTTT.

In its sample, this clonotype was seen many times. This chain uses TRBV12-3 or TRBV12-4 with TRBJ2-2, with 16 bases fitting TRBD2. V was clipped by 7 bases and J by 6 bases; unmatched bases: 8. There are 17 residues in the CDR3. The CDR3 loop is CASNLGLAGGRAGELFF. CDR3 nucleotide sequence: TGTGCCAGCAACCTGGGACTAGCGGGAGGGCGAGCCGGGGAGCTGTTTTTT.

V and J are TRBV19 and TRBJ2-1; no definite D call. Germline V CDR1 and CDR2: LNHDA, SQIVND (reference sequence). This CDR3 spans 13 amino acids. V dropped 3 bases and J dropped 8 bases, with 11 bases sitting between them. The DNA for the CDR3 is TGTGCCAGTAGTATTGAAGGAGTCGATGAGCAGTTCTTC. Residues: CASSIEGVDEQFF.

This clonotype was counted at least ten times. This sequence joins TRBV28 and TRBJ2-7; 11 positions match TRBD2. Germline assignment: CDR1 MDHEN and CDR2 SYDVKM. This CDR3 contains 15 residues. The trim removed 3 bases at V and 4 bases at J, leaving 5 bases unmatched. The CDR3 nucleotides are TGTGCCAGCAGTTTCATAGCGGGGGGGACTTACGAGCAGTACTTC. Protein product: CASSFIAGGTYEQYF.

This clonotype was observed at least ten times. J is TRBJ2-5 and V is TRBV5-1; 12 nucleotides match TRBD1. The CDR3 consists of 17 residues. From germline, CDR1 is SGHRS and CDR2 YFSETQ. V was clipped by 3 bases and J by 4 bases; unmatched bases: 10. The CDR3 DNA reads as TGCGCCAGCAGCTCGGGGACAGGGGGCGCCTCCCGAGAGACCCAGTACTTC. As protein: CASSSGTGGASRETQYF.

In this sample, this clonotype turned up many times. V and J are TRBV7-9 and TRBJ2-3; TRBD2 might be the D (5 bases). Per the germline V gene, CDR1 is SEHNR and CDR2 is FQNEAQ (reference sequence). The CDR3 consists of 13 residues. The ends were cut back, 2 bases at V and 6 bases at J, with 9 bases in the middle. DNA of the CDR3: TGTGCCAGCAGCTTATTAACGGGGGATACGCAGTATTTT. Amino acid sequence: CASSLLTGDTQYF.

J is TRBJ2-2 and V is TRBV12-3 or TRBV12-4; possible D gene TRBD1, 5 bases. This CDR3 comprises 14 residues. Trimming shortened V by 6 bases and J by 4 bases, and 12 bases separated the two germline ends. The CDR3 DNA follows: TGTGCCAGCAGGGTAGGGGCGGTCACCGGGGAGCTGTTTTTT. Translation: CASRVGAVTGELFF.